Listed below are T cell receptor beta chains from one sample, sequenced in a study of cytomegalovirus exposure and HLA in healthy donors. The method was immunoSEQ multiplex PCR; TCRdb's version includes in-frame clones alone and lacks a portion of them. The table shows around 140,000 clones, with 65% to 80% occurring only once. Sequencing used PBMCs. The receptors were gathered from a man aged 40-49 years in good health and CMV-seropositive. Each CDR3 is given with its conserved first and last residue. The D gene is left open where the match is weak. The size entry is marked missing in some rows and otherwise reads once, few, many or a size class.

TRBD1,TRBV9,TRBJ1-1,-,CASSPAGGYTEAFF,TGTGCCAGCAGCCCTGCAGGGGGTTATACTGAAGCTTTCTTT
TRBD1,TRBV4-1,TRBJ1-1,-,CASSLSGQAYTEAFF,TGCGCCAGCAGCTTATCCGGACAGGCCTACACTGAAGCTTTCTTT
TRBD2,TRBV10-3,TRBJ2-7,-,CAVLEGLAGGYEQHF,TGTGCCGTCCTGGAGGGACTAGCGGGAGGTTACGAGCAGCACTTC
TRBD1,TRBV11-2,TRBJ1-4,-,CASSPRGREKLFF,TGTGCCAGCAGCCCCAGGGGGCGTGAAAAACTGTTTTTT
TRBD2,TRBV11-3,TRBJ2-3,-,CASSTTSGTDTQYF,TGTGCCAGCAGCACGACTAGCGGGACAGATACGCAGTATTTT
TRBD1,TRBV11-1,TRBJ2-5,-,CASSLLTGQETQYF,TGTGCCAGCAGCTTACTGACAGGGCAAGAGACCCAGTACTTC
TRBD2,TRBV5-4,TRBJ2-5,-,CASSFTAGGGETQYF,TGTGCCAGCAGCTTCACAGCGGGGGGGGGAGAGACCCAGTACTTC
TRBD1,TRBV6-1,TRBJ2-4,-,CASSERQGASKNIQYF,TGTGCCAGCAGTGAACGACAGGGGGCAAGCAAAAACATTCAGTACTTC
-,TRBV10-3,TRBJ2-7,-,CAISEWGRERDYEQYF,TGTGCCATCAGTGAGTGGGGACGGGAGAGAGACTACGAGCAGTACTTC
-,TRBV10-3,TRBJ1-2,-,CAISEGQGSNYGYTF,TGTGCCATCAGTGAAGGCCAGGGATCTAACTATGGCTACACCTTC
-,TRBV7-2,TRBJ2-2,-,CASSANRGGELFF,TGTGCCAGCAGCGCGAATCGGGGCGGGGAGCTGTTTTTT
-,TRBV6-1,TRBJ2-7,-,CASSERERFSYEQYF,TGTGCCAGCTCCGAAAGGGAGCGGTTCTCCTACGAGCAGTACTTC
TRBD2,TRBV19,TRBJ2-5,-,CASSIERVGRGQETQYF,TGTGCCAGTAGTATCGAGCGGGTAGGGCGGGGGCAAGAGACCCAGTACTTC
TRBD1,TRBV10-3,TRBJ1-1,-,CAIRHDRGGTNTEAFF,TGTGCCATCAGACACGACAGGGGGGGAACGAACACTGAAGCTTTCTTT
-,TRBV25-1,TRBJ1-5,-,CASSVGGYNQPQHF,TGTGCCAGTAGTGTGGGGGGGTACAATCAGCCCCAGCATTTT
-,TRBV7-9,TRBJ1-5,-,CASSLSGGGSNQPQHF,TGTGCCAGCAGTCTTAGCGGGGGGGGGAGCAATCAGCCCCAGCATTTT
-,TRBV6-1,TRBJ2-6,-,CASSESLGAGANVLTF,TGTGCCAGCAGTGAATCCTTGGGAGCTGGGGCCAACGTCCTGACTTTC
-,TRBV5-4,TRBJ2-1,-,CASSPRLGGENNEQFF,TGTGCCAGCAGCCCCAGGCTAGGGGGGGAAAACAATGAGCAGTTCTTC
-,TRBV4-2,TRBJ2-7,-,CASSPLDAGFYEQYF,TGTGCCAGCAGCCCCCTTGACGCGGGATTCTACGAGCAGTACTTC
TRBD2,TRBV15,TRBJ2-2,-,CATSAQLANGELFF,TGTGCCACCAGCGCCCAACTAGCGAACGGGGAGCTGTTTTTT
-,TRBV27,TRBJ2-3,few,CASLLLGTDTQYF,TGTGCCAGCCTCCTCTTAGGCACAGATACGCAGTATTTT
TRBD1,TRBV4-3,TRBJ1-4,-,CASTPGTGGASGEKLFF,TGCGCCAGCACCCCCGGGACAGGGGGCGCGTCAGGAGAAAAACTGTTTTTT
-,TRBV7-3,TRBJ2-2,-,CASSLGRDGTGELFF,TGTGCCAGCAGCTTAGGGCGGGATGGGACCGGGGAGCTGTTTTTT
TRBD1,TRBV25-1,TRBJ2-1,-,CASGRDRVYEQFF,TGTGCCAGCGGACGGGACAGGGTCTATGAGCAGTTCTTC
-,TRBV5-5,TRBJ1-3,-,CASSLTGFPGNTIYF,TGTGCCAGCAGCTTGACCGGGTTTCCTGGAAACACCATATATTTT
-,TRBV4-1,TRBJ1-5,-,CASSQEGGGTKMPQHF,TGCGCCAGCAGCCAAGAGGGCGGGGGAACGAAGATGCCCCAGCATTTT
TRBD2,TRBV4-3,TRBJ2-2,-,CASSQDTGLAGGYNIGELFF,TGCGCCAGCAGCCAAGATACGGGACTAGCGGGAGGCTATAATATCGGGGAGCTGTTTTTT
-,TRBV20-1,TRBJ1-2,-,CSAYSYGYTF,TGCAGTGCTTACTCCTATGGCTACACCTTC
TRBD2,TRBV4-1,TRBJ2-3,-,CASSQGLAGADTQYF,TGCGCCAGCAGCCAAGGACTAGCGGGAGCAGATACGCAGTATTTT
TRBD1,TRBV19,TRBJ2-1,-,CASRRTGGANNEQFF,TGTGCCAGTAGACGGACAGGGGGTGCTAACAATGAGCAGTTCTTC
TRBD2,TRBV10-2,TRBJ2-5,-,CASTPGTSGFLGETQYF,TGCGCCAGCACTCCCGGGACTAGCGGATTCTTGGGAGAGACCCAGTACTTC
TRBD1,TRBV19,TRBJ1-2,-,CASSAGTGGGYGYTF,TGTGCCAGTAGTGCCGGGACAGGGGGTGGCTATGGCTACACCTTC
TRBD1,TRBV2,TRBJ2-7,-,CASSEFRGPYEQYF,TGTGCCAGCAGTGAATTCAGGGGGCCTTACGAGCAGTACTTC
-,TRBV4-3,TRBJ1-4,-,CASSPRRRGNEKLFF,TGCGCCAGCAGCCCCCGGAGAAGGGGTAATGAAAAACTGTTTTTT
-,TRBV30,TRBJ1-1,-,CAWIRPTAQAFF,TGTGCCTGGATCCGGCCCACAGCACAAGCTTTCTTT
-,TRBV11-2,TRBJ2-3,few,CASSLDFAGGTDTQYF,TGTGCCAGCAGCTTAGATTTCGCAGGGGGCACAGATACGCAGTATTTT
-,TRBV11-2,TRBJ1-3,-,CASSLIVSGNTIYF,TGTGCCAGCAGCTTAATAGTCTCTGGAAACACCATATATTTT
-,TRBV19,TRBJ2-1,-,CASSKGDSRLGYNEQFF,TGTGCCAGTAGTAAAGGGGACTCCCGTTTGGGCTACAATGAGCAGTTCTTC
TRBD2,TRBV7-2,TRBJ2-7,-,CASSLGLAYEQYF,TGTGCCAGCAGCTTGGGACTAGCCTACGAGCAGTACTTC
TRBD1,TRBV14,TRBJ1-2,few,CASGDADRGQYYGYTF,TGTGCCAGCGGGGACGCTGACAGGGGGCAATACTATGGCTACACCTTC
TRBD1,TRBV7-9,TRBJ2-1,-,CASSLDRGRINEQFF,TGTGCCAGCAGCTTGGACAGGGGGCGCATAAATGAGCAGTTCTTC
-,TRBV28,TRBJ1-1,-,CASSLGGAPKAFF,TGTGCCAGCAGTTTGGGAGGGGCCCCCAAAGCTTTCTTT
-,TRBV21-1,TRBJ2-1,-,CASSKSRVNPGNEQFF,TGTGCCAGCAGCAAATCACGGGTTAATCCTGGGAATGAGCAGTTCTTC
-,TRBV27,TRBJ2-7,-,CASSLSWRNEQYF,TGCGCCAGCAGTTTATCGTGGAGGAACGAGCAGTACTTC
-,TRBV18,TRBJ2-2,few,CASSAAANTGELFF,TGTGCCAGCTCCGCGGCCGCGAACACCGGGGAGCTGTTTTTT
TRBD1,TRBV11-2,TRBJ2-7,-,CASRTGNEQYF,TGTGCCAGCAGGACAGGGAACGAGCAGTACTTC
-,TRBV7-2,TRBJ2-1,once,CASSLTRVNEQFF,TGTGCCAGCAGCTTAACTAGAGTCAATGAGCAGTTCTTC
TRBD2,TRBV7-9,TRBJ2-2,-,CASRSGTTNTGELFF,TGTGCCAGCAGATCCGGGACTACAAACACCGGGGAGCTGTTTTTT
-,TRBV28,TRBJ2-1,few,CASSPFAESDLDNEQFF,TGTGCCAGCAGTCCTTTTGCGGAAAGTGACCTAGACAATGAGCAGTTCTTC
TRBD1,TRBV28,TRBJ2-7,-,CATSRGQGIAYEQYF,TGTGCCACCTCCAGAGGACAGGGGATTGCCTACGAGCAGTACTTC
TRBD1,TRBV5-1,TRBJ2-5,-,CASSLGTGGIGTQYF,TGCGCCAGCAGCTTAGGTACAGGGGGAATCGGGACCCAGTACTTC
-,TRBV19,TRBJ1-1,-,CASKPLIPHTEAFF,TGTGCCAGTAAGCCCCTTATACCTCACACTGAAGCTTTCTTT
TRBD2,TRBV4-2,TRBJ2-1,-,CASSPGVAGESYNEQFF,TGTGCCAGCAGCCCCGGTGTAGCGGGCGAATCCTACAATGAGCAGTTCTTC
TRBD1,TRBV2,TRBJ1-5,-,CASSFDRGSAQHF,TGTGCCAGCAGTTTCGACAGGGGGTCGGCCCAGCATTTT
-,TRBV2,TRBJ2-5,-,CASGWGEETQYF,TGTGCCAGCGGGTGGGGGGAAGAGACCCAGTACTTC